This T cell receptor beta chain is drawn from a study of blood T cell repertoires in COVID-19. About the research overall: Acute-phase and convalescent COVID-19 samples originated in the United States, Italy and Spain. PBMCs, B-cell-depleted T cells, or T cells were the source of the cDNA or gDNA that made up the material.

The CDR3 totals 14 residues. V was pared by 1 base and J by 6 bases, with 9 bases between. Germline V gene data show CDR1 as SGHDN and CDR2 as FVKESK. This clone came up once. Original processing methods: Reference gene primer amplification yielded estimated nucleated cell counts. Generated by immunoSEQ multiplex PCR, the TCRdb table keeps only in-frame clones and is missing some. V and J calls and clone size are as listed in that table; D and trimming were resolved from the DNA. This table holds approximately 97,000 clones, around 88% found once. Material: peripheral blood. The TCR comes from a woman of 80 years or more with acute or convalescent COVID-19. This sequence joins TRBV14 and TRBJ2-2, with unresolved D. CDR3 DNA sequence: TGTGCCAGCAGCCAAGTCTTCCCCCCCGGGGAGCTGTTTTTT. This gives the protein CASSQVFPPGELFF.